These T cell receptor beta chains were read from a single sample in a study of blood T cell repertoires in COVID-19. Method: immunoSEQ multiplex PCR; TCRdb's copy keeps in-frame clones and lacks some. The repertoire holds under 350,000 clones, with under 90% as singletons. Input material: PBMCs or T cells enriched from blood (not recorded which). The source of these receptors is a woman aged 40 to 55 who had recovered from COVID-19. Both conserved end residues are part of each CDR3. Fields, in order: J gene, V gene, CDR3 protein.

j_call: TRBJ1-6; v_call: TRBV7-9; cdr3_aa: CASTRTGDSPLHF
j_call: TRBJ2-3; v_call: TRBV5-4; cdr3_aa: CASSSGQGTFTDTQYF
j_call: TRBJ1-2; v_call: TRBV10-3; cdr3_aa: CAISKATGGSYGYTF
j_call: TRBJ1-1; v_call: TRBV12-3/TRBV12-4; cdr3_aa: CASSGLTGRAFF
j_call: TRBJ1-1; v_call: TRBV7-3; cdr3_aa: CASSPRGGASTEAFF
j_call: TRBJ2-1; v_call: TRBV5-1; cdr3_aa: CASSAAGTGGYNEQFF
j_call: TRBJ2-3; v_call: TRBV21-1; cdr3_aa: CATKEWLAGGPGRDTQYF
j_call: TRBJ2-1; v_call: TRBV2; cdr3_aa: CASSLIGLAGGNEQFF
j_call: TRBJ2-1; v_call: TRBV18; cdr3_aa: CASSPSRQGNEQFF
j_call: TRBJ2-7; v_call: TRBV27; cdr3_aa: CASSPPAGLLGTTSGSSEQYF
j_call: TRBJ1-1; v_call: TRBV7-2; cdr3_aa: CASSLEQARSGTEAFF
j_call: TRBJ2-7; v_call: TRBV7-2; cdr3_aa: CASSSQGQGGYEQYF
j_call: TRBJ2-7; v_call: TRBV6-1; cdr3_aa: CASSEGRTSGGRRNEQYF
j_call: TRBJ2-7; v_call: TRBV9; cdr3_aa: CASSVDSRTSGIHEQYF
j_call: TRBJ2-7; v_call: TRBV6-6; cdr3_aa: CASSNSSGGRYEQYF
j_call: TRBJ1-4; v_call: TRBV14; cdr3_aa: CASSSGGFVSLFF
j_call: TRBJ2-3; v_call: TRBV4-3; cdr3_aa: CASSSIAGGPPDTQYF
j_call: TRBJ1-1; v_call: TRBV3-1/TRBV3-2; cdr3_aa: CASSPTLGQGMNTEAFF
j_call: TRBJ2-1; v_call: TRBV20-1; cdr3_aa: CSAIRLEEQFF
j_call: TRBJ1-2; v_call: TRBV4-1; cdr3_aa: CASSRPGQGGITVVYTF
j_call: TRBJ1-1; v_call: TRBV13; cdr3_aa: CASSLEQGNTEAFF
j_call: TRBJ1-1; v_call: TRBV19; cdr3_aa: CASKPLGGLTEAFF
j_call: TRBJ2-5; v_call: TRBV5-1; cdr3_aa: CASSFIGGPQETQYF
j_call: TRBJ1-5; v_call: TRBV2; cdr3_aa: CASSVGAYRSGNQPQHF
j_call: TRBJ2-7; v_call: TRBV19; cdr3_aa: CASSLEGGEQYF
j_call: TRBJ1-3; v_call: TRBV2; cdr3_aa: CASSRQGSGNTIYF
j_call: TRBJ2-7; v_call: TRBV5-4; cdr3_aa: CASSLETVGEQYF
j_call: TRBJ2-2; v_call: TRBV7-3; cdr3_aa: CASSYEPGTTNTGELFF
j_call: TRBJ2-7; v_call: TRBV11-2; cdr3_aa: CASSLAGDEQYF
j_call: TRBJ1-4; v_call: TRBV5-4; cdr3_aa: CASSLGGGGATNEKLFF
j_call: TRBJ2-1; v_call: TRBV9; cdr3_aa: CASSVTSGRLDEQFF
j_call: TRBJ2-1; v_call: TRBV21-1; cdr3_aa: CASRWQGGHNEQFF
j_call: TRBJ1-6; v_call: TRBV27; cdr3_aa: CASSSRQGRRSSPLHF
j_call: TRBJ2-2; v_call: TRBV6-1; cdr3_aa: CASSERGHSTGELFF
j_call: TRBJ2-3; v_call: TRBV11-2; cdr3_aa: CASSLGSAARTDTQYF
j_call: TRBJ2-3; v_call: TRBV24-1; cdr3_aa: CATSDPGQGSPDTQYF
j_call: TRBJ2-7; v_call: TRBV7-3; cdr3_aa: CASSLTVGDEQYF
j_call: TRBJ1-1; v_call: TRBV18; cdr3_aa: CASSTLIAPSEAFF
j_call: TRBJ1-5; v_call: TRBV4-1; cdr3_aa: CASSLGTPRQPQHF
j_call: TRBJ1-1; v_call: TRBV7-8; cdr3_aa: CASSSLVAGEAFF
j_call: TRBJ2-7; v_call: TRBV6-5; cdr3_aa: CASSLGRLSSYEQYF
j_call: TRBJ2-1; v_call: TRBV6-2/TRBV6-3; cdr3_aa: CASSYSVSSGWHNEQFF
j_call: TRBJ1-6; v_call: TRBV4-1; cdr3_aa: CASSQGGNRGRGSPLHF
j_call: TRBJ1-3; v_call: TRBV6-5; cdr3_aa: CASSKQGGGGNTIYF
j_call: TRBJ1-1; v_call: TRBV29-1; cdr3_aa: CSVGVQGKAFF
j_call: TRBJ2-1; v_call: TRBV6-5; cdr3_aa: CASSFWGQGPNEQFF
j_call: TRBJ2-1; v_call: TRBV10-3; cdr3_aa: CATGGDYNEQFF
j_call: TRBJ1-2; v_call: TRBV24-1; cdr3_aa: CATSDDRSGYTF
j_call: TRBJ2-7; v_call: TRBV10-3; cdr3_aa: CASKGTSGRGGYEQYF
j_call: TRBJ2-5; v_call: TRBV5-1; cdr3_aa: CASSLARTGGETQYF